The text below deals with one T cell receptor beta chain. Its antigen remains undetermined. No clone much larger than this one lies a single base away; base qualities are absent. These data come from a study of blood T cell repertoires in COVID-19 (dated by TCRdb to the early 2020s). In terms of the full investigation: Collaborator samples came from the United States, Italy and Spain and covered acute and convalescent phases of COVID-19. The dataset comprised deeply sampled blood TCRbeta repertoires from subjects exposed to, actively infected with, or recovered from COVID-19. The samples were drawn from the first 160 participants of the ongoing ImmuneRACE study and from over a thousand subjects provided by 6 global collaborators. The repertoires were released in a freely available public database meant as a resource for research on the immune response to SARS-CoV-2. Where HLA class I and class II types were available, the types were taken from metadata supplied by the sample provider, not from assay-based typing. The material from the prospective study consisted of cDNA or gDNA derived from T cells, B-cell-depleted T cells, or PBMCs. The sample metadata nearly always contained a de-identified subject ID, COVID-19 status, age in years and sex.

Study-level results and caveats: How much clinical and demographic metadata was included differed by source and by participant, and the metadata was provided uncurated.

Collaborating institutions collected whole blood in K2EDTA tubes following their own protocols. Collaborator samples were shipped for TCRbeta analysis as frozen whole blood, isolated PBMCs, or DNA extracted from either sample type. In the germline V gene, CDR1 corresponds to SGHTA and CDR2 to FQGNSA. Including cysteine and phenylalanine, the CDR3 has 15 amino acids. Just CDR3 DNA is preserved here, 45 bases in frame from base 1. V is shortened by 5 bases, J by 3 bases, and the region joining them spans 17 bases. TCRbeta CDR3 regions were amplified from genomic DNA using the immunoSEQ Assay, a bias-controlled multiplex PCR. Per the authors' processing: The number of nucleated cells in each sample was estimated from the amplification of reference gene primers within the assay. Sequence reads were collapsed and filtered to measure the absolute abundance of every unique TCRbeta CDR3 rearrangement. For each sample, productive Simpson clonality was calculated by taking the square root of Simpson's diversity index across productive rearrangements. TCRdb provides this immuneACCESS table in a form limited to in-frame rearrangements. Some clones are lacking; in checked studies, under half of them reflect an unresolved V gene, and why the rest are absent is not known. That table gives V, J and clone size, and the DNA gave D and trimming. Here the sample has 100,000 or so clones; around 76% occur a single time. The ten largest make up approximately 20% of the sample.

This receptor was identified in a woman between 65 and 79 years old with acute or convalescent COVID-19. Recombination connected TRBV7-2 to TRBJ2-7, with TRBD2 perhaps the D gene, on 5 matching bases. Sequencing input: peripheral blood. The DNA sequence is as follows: TGTGCCAGCAGCCCTAGGACTTCCCCGGGCTACGAGCAGTACTTC. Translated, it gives CASSPRTSPGYEQYF.